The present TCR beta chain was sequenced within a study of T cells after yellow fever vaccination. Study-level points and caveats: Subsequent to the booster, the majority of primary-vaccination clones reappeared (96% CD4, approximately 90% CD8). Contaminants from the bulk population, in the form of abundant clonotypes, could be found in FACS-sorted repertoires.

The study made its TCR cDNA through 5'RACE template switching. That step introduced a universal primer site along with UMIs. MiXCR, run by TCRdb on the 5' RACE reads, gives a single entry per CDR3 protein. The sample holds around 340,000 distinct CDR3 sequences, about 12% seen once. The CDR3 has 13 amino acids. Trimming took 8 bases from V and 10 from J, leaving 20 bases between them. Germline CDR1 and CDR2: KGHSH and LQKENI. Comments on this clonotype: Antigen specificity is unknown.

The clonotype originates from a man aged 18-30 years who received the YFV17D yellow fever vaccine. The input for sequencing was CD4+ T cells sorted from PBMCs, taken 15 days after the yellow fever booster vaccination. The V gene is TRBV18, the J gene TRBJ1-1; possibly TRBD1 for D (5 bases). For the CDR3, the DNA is TGTGCCAGCACAAGAGCGGGCGGGACGCCAGCTTTCTTT. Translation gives CASTRAGGTPAFF.